The rows below give T cell receptor beta chains drawn from one sample of a study of T cell responses to AZD1222 COVID-19 vaccine. Some clones are missing from TCRdb's copy, which holds only in-frame ones; the method was immunoSEQ multiplex PCR. In the table there are some 96,000 clones, 87% of which are singletons. Material: peripheral blood, obtained on day 0 of MenACWY control vaccination. Every receptor here comes from an adult in good health. Both conserved end residues are part of each CDR3. The D gene is left open where the match is weak. Clone size is stated in some rows and not others, as once, few, many or a class when expanded.

j_call	d_call	v_call	clone_size	cdr3_nt	cdr3_aa
TRBJ2-7	TRBD1	TRBV19	few	TGTGCCAGTAGTACTTGGACAGGGGTAAGGAGCGAGCAGTACTTC	CASSTWTGVRSEQYF
TRBJ1-5	.	TRBV28	.	TGTGCCACCAACTACCTCATCGCCGGCAATCAGCCCCAGCATTTT	CATNYLIAGNQPQHF
TRBJ2-1	TRBD2	TRBV3-1/TRBV3-2	.	TGTGCCAGCAGCTTGGCCCCGGGACTAGTCCTCAATGAGCAGTTCTTC	CASSLAPGLVLNEQFF
TRBJ2-1	.	TRBV2	.	TGTGCCAGCAGTGAAAAGGGAATGTACAATGAGCAGTTCTTC	CASSEKGMYNEQFF
TRBJ2-3	.	TRBV24-1	once	TGTGCCACCAGTGATCCACATGGGGGGCGGACAGATACGCAGTATTTT	CATSDPHGGRTDTQYF
TRBJ2-7	.	TRBV2	.	TGTGCCAGCAGTGAGGGGGGCTACGAGCAGTACTTC	CASSEGGYEQYF
TRBJ2-3	.	TRBV7-2	.	TGTGCCAGCAGCTACATCTCGGGCACAGATACGCAGTATTTT	CASSYISGTDTQYF
TRBJ1-1	.	TRBV25-1	few	TGTGCCAGCAGTGATATGGGCGGGAACACTGAAGCTTTCTTT	CASSDMGGNTEAFF
TRBJ1-5	TRBD1	TRBV10-3	once	TGTGCCACCCGCTCCGGGACAGGGGTCGAACAGCCCCAGCATTTT	CATRSGTGVEQPQHF
TRBJ2-2	.	TRBV28	.	TGTGCCAGCAGCCCTGGGACGGGGGAGCTGTTTTTT	CASSPGTGELFF
TRBJ1-4	TRBD1	TRBV7-8	.	TGTGCCAGCAGCTTAGACGGGACAGCCAATGAAAAACTGTTTTTT	CASSLDGTANEKLFF
TRBJ2-1	.	TRBV25-1	.	TGTGCCAGCAGTGAAACGGACGGGAGCTCCTACAATGAGCAGTTCTTC	CASSETDGSSYNEQFF
TRBJ1-1	.	TRBV12-3/TRBV12-4	.	TGTGCCAGCAGCTCTCATCCGGACACTGAAGCTTTCTTT	CASSSHPDTEAFF
TRBJ1-5	.	TRBV2	once	TGTGCCAGCAGTGAAGCGGGTCCGGGCTCTGGGCCCCAGCATTTT	CASSEAGPGSGPQHF
TRBJ1-2	.	TRBV6-5	.	TGTGCCAGCAGGATAGACCAGGGTTCCTATGGCTACACCTTC	CASRIDQGSYGYTF
TRBJ2-1	TRBD1	TRBV6-5	once	TGTGCCAGCGTGATCGGACAGGGGGCGGGAAATGAGCAGTTCTTC	CASVIGQGAGNEQFF
TRBJ2-5	.	TRBV19	.	TGTGCCAGTAGTACGGCGCAGGGGGAGACCCAGTACTTC	CASSTAQGETQYF
TRBJ1-3	.	TRBV7-9	.	TGTGCCAGCAGCTTAGCCGCAGCCAGCTCTGGAAACACCATATATTTT	CASSLAAASSGNTIYF
TRBJ2-7	.	TRBV5-8	.	TGTGCCAGCACCACGCGAGCTCCCGGGTCCTACGAGCAGTACTTC	CASTTRAPGSYEQYF
TRBJ2-2	.	TRBV9	.	TGTGCCAGCAGCGGGGTAAACACCGGGGAGCTGTTTTTT	CASSGVNTGELFF
TRBJ1-2	.	TRBV3-1/TRBV3-2	few	TGTGCCAGCAGCCAATCATCAGGGACCCGAGGCTACACCTTC	CASSQSSGTRGYTF
TRBJ1-6	TRBD1	TRBV5-1	.	TGCGCCAGCAGTCAACAGGGGTGGGGTTCACCCCTCCACTTT	CASSQQGWGSPLHF
TRBJ1-2	.	TRBV5-1	once	TGCGCCAGCAGCTTCTCCAGTGACAGCTATGGCTACACCTTC	CASSFSSDSYGYTF
TRBJ1-4	.	TRBV28	.	TGTGCCAGCAGTTTAGGATCGGAAGGAGAAAAACTGTTTTTT	CASSLGSEGEKLFF
TRBJ1-2	TRBD1	TRBV6-5	.	TGTGCCAGCAGTTACTCGGGGTCGCGGGACAGGGATGGCTACACCTTC	CASSYSGSRDRDGYTF
TRBJ2-5	.	TRBV19	.	TGTGCCAGTAGTATAGGCCTTCTCGGGAGAGAGACCCAGTACTTC	CASSIGLLGRETQYF
TRBJ1-1	.	TRBV30	.	TGTGCCTGGACCCGATCCGGGTTATCCACTGAAGCTTTCTTT	CAWTRSGLSTEAFF
TRBJ2-5	.	TRBV6-2/TRBV6-3	.	TGTGCCAGCAGTTACTTTAGACTACCGGAGACCCAGTACTTC	CASSYFRLPETQYF
TRBJ2-1	.	TRBV3-1/TRBV3-2	once	TGTGCCAGCAGCCCCGGTGTACCCTACAATGAGCAGTTCTTC	CASSPGVPYNEQFF
TRBJ1-1	TRBD1	TRBV19	.	TGTGCCAGTAGTCCTGGACAGGGGCTAGGTCGTGAAGCTTTCTTT	CASSPGQGLGREAFF
TRBJ2-1	TRBD2	TRBV9	.	TGTGCCAGCAGCGGCGGGACTAGCGGGAGGTGGTACAATGAGCAGTTCTTC	CASSGGTSGRWYNEQFF
TRBJ1-3	.	TRBV5-1	.	TGCGCCAGCCGAAAGGGGACTGGAAACACCATATATTTT	CASRKGTGNTIYF
TRBJ2-1	.	TRBV9	.	TGTGCCAGCAGCGTTGGGACGGCTTCCTCCTACAATGAGCAGTTCTTC	CASSVGTASSYNEQFF
TRBJ2-7	.	TRBV7-2	.	TGTGCCAGCAGCTCGGGACTTTCCTACGAGCAGTACTTC	CASSSGLSYEQYF
TRBJ2-7	TRBD1	TRBV5-4	once	TGTGCCAGCAGCCAGACAGGGATCGGCTACGAGCAGTACTTC	CASSQTGIGYEQYF
TRBJ1-5	.	TRBV28	once	TGTGCCAGCAGTTTGGCGGCAGTCCAGAGGCCCCAGCATTTT	CASSLAAVQRPQHF
TRBJ2-2	.	TRBV11-3	.	TGTGCCAGCAGCTTAGAGGCTAGCAAGTCCGGGGAGCTGTTTTTT	CASSLEASKSGELFF
TRBJ2-1	.	TRBV20-1	.	TGCAGTGCTAAGGCCACAGAGCAGTTCTTC	CSAKATEQFF
TRBJ2-3	.	TRBV7-2	.	TGTGCCAGCAGCTTAGTCTGGACAGATACGCAGTATTTT	CASSLVWTDTQYF
TRBJ1-4	.	TRBV3-1/TRBV3-2	.	TGTGCCAGCAGCCCGTGGGCAGGATTAAATGAAAAACTGTTTTTT	CASSPWAGLNEKLFF
TRBJ2-3	.	TRBV7-8	.	TGTGCCAGCAGCTTACCCCCCCATCCAGGGCCCACAGATACGCAGTATTTT	CASSLPPHPGPTDTQYF
TRBJ1-1	TRBD1	TRBV27	.	TGTGCCAGCAGTTTACAGGGGGTTACTGAAGCTTTCTTT	CASSLQGVTEAFF
TRBJ2-4	TRBD1	TRBV13	.	TGTGCCAGCAGCGTGGGACAGGGGTCCAAAAACATTCAGTACTTC	CASSVGQGSKNIQYF
TRBJ2-3	.	TRBV19	.	TGTGCCAGTAGTGCCGACCTAGTCACGCAGTATTTT	CASSADLVTQYF
TRBJ1-1	.	TRBV2	.	TGTGCCAGCAGTGACAGGGGTTACACTGAAGCTTTCTTT	CASSDRGYTEAFF